What follows are 29 T cell receptor beta chains derived from one specimen sequenced in a study of blood T cell repertoires in COVID-19. Sequenced by immunoSEQ multiplex PCR; TCRdb stores in-frame clones only, minus some. The profile shows some 300,000 clones, 70% to 90% of them singletons. Sequencing used PBMCs or T cells enriched from blood (not recorded which). The receptor source for this set is a woman aged 60-70 years in a cohort exposed to, infected with or recovered from COVID-19 (not recorded which).

This CDR3 reads CASSFAFDRGKTGELFF. For the CDR3, the DNA is TGTGCCAGCAGCTTTGCGTTCGACAGGGGTAAAACCGGGGAGCTGTTTTTT. The V gene is TRBV11-3, the J gene TRBJ2-2, with 8 bases aligning to TRBD1. Germline CDR1 is SGHNT and CDR2 is YENEEA. The trim removed 3 bases at V and 5 bases at J, leaving 11 bases unmatched. There are 17 residues in the CDR3. The full variable domain, its missing parts supplied by reference TRBV11-3 and TRBJ2-2, is EAGVVQSPRYKIIEKKQPVAFWCNPISGHNTLYWYLQNLGQGPELLIRYENEEAVDDSQLPKDRFSAERLKGVDSTLKIQPAELGDSAVYLCASSFAFDRGKTGELFFGEGSRLTVL.

The V call is TRBV24-1, the J call TRBJ2-7; 7 nucleotides line up with TRBD1. The J segment lost 5 bases and the V segment lost 3 bases, leaving 6 bases of the junction unmatched. The V gene's germline CDR1 is KGHDR and CDR2 SFDVKD. The CDR3 is made up of 14 amino acids. CDR3 region: CATSDPRQGHEQYF. CDR3 bases: TGTGCCACCAGTGATCCAAGACAGGGACACGAGCAGTACTTC.

The DNA of the CDR3 is TGTGCCAGCAGCCAAAAAGACAGCCAGCAGTACTTC. Translation: CASSQKDSQQYF. The chain uses TRBV3-1 (or the pseudogene TRBV3-2) and TRBJ2-7; D is possibly TRBD1 (5 bases). Trimming cost V 2 bases and J 8 bases, with 10 bases left between them. Germline assignment: CDR1 LGHDT and CDR2 YNNKEL (reference sequence). This CDR3 has 12 residues.

The chain employs TRBV4-1 and TRBJ1-1; 7 bases map to TRBD1. From germline, CDR1 is MGHRA and CDR2 YSYEKL. The trim removed 0 bases at V and 1 base at J, leaving 5 bases unmatched. The CDR3 runs 16 residues. The CDR3 DNA sequence: TGCGCCAGCAGCCAAGATTTGGGACAGACGAACACTGAAGCTTTCTTT. It yields the protein CASSQDLGQTNTEAFF.

This rearrangement joins TRBV10-1 to TRBJ2-7; 8 positions match TRBD2. V trimming: 4 bases; J trimming: 3 bases; junction bases outside the gene matches: 5. CDR1 and CDR2 (germline): WNHNN, SYGVQD (reference sequence). The CDR3 totals 14 residues. CDR3 loop: CASSGGLAGYEQYF. In DNA, the CDR3 is TGCGCCAGCAGTGGAGGTCTAGCGGGCTACGAGCAGTACTTC.

The V and J genes are TRBV19 and TRBJ1-4; 7 nucleotides line up with TRBD1. Trimming at V came to 4 bases and at J to 5 bases, leaving 7 bases not matched to a gene. Germline V CDR1 and CDR2: LNHDA, SQIVND (reference sequence). The CDR3 has 15 amino acids. The CDR3 DNA reads as TGTGCCAGTAGTACCCCGACAGGGCTAAATGAAAAACTGTTTTTT. As protein: CASSTPTGLNEKLFF.

The rearrangement links TRBV27 to TRBJ2-1, with 8 bases that match TRBD1. CDR1 is MNHEY and CDR2 is SMNVEV in the germline V gene (reference sequence). V lost 2 bases and J lost 8; bases outside the gene matches: 17. There are 18 residues in the CDR3. The CDR3 sequence is CASSLRGQATSFNDEQFF. Written as DNA, the CDR3 is TGTGCCAGCAGTTTAAGGGGACAGGCTACGTCCTTTAACGATGAGCAGTTCTTC.

This clone occurred many times. The genes are TRBV6-1 and TRBJ2-4; perhaps TRBD2 as D (5 bases). Germline V gives CDR1 MNHNS, CDR2 SASEGT. The length of the CDR3 is 17 residues. Trimming left V 2 bases short and J 0 bases short, with 14 bases between. The DNA of the CDR3 is TGTGCCAGCAGTGAAAATGAGGGAGCCCTAGCCAAAAACATTCAGTACTTC. Its protein is CASSENEGALAKNIQYF.

This rearrangement joins TRBV5-1 to TRBJ2-1, with TRBD2 as a possible D gene (6 bases). The CDR3 contains 16 residues. Germline V lookup: CDR1 SGHRS, CDR2 YFSETQ. Trimming removed 0 bases from V and 2 bases from J, with 12 bases in between. The CDR3 spells CASSLAPGAAYNEQFF. The CDR3 region has the DNA TGCGCCAGCAGCTTGGCGCCGGGAGCGGCCTACAATGAGCAGTTCTTC.

The rearrangement links TRBV11-2 to TRBJ2-1; no definite D call. The CDR3 contains 15 residues. The germline CDR1 and CDR2 sequences are SGHAT and FQNNGV. Deletions cut 0 bases from V and 1 base from J, with 7 bases between. The CDR3 DNA reads TGTGCCAGCAGCTTAGAACGGTTTTCCTACAATGAGCAGTTCTTC. It specifies CASSLERFSYNEQFF.

The rearrangement joins TRBV30 to TRBJ1-4; D is ambiguous. The CDR3 loop spans 13 amino acids. V was pared by 1 base and J by 4 bases, with 7 bases between. From germline, CDR1 is GTSNPN and CDR2 SVGIG (reference sequence). The CDR3 here is CAWSGGYNEKLFF. CDR3 DNA: TGTGCCTGGAGTGGCGGATATAATGAAAAACTGTTTTTT.

This clone was detected only a few times. The CDR3 DNA is TGTGCCAGCAGCTTAATACTAGCGGGAGGCGCCGGCACCTACAATGAGCAGTTCTTC. Protein sequence: CASSLILAGGAGTYNEQFF. The J gene is TRBJ2-1, the V gene TRBV7-3, with TRBD2 matching over 12 bases. The V segment lost 1 base and the J segment 2 bases; nucleotides outside the gene matches: 9. Looked up from germline, CDR1 is SGHTA and CDR2 is FQGTGA. CDR3 length: 19 residues.

The V and J genes are TRBV7-3 and TRBJ2-2, with TRBD1 as a possible D gene (5 bases). The V gene's germline CDR1 is SGHTA and CDR2 FQGTGA. The V gene lost 1 base and the J gene lost 1 base, with 10 bases spanning the gap. This CDR3 contains 16 residues. The CDR3, as DNA: TGTGCCAGCAGCTTAAAATTGGGGCAGAACACCGGGGAGCTGTTTTTT. Its translation: CASSLKLGQNTGELFF. The entire variable domain, with the rest obtained from reference TRBV7-3 and TRBJ2-2, is as follows: GAGVSQTPSNKVTEKGKYVELRCDPISGHTALYWYRQSLGQGPEFLIYFQGTGAADDSGLPNDRFFAVRPEGSVSTLKIQRTERGDSAVYLCASSLKLGQNTGELFFGEGSRLTVL.

The rearrangement links TRBV5-5 to TRBJ1-4; no firm D call. The germline CDR1 and CDR2 sequences are SGHKS and YYEKEE (reference sequence). The CDR3 length is 14 residues. Trimming removed 0 bases at V and 4 bases at J, with 7 bases between. The CDR3 reads CASSLGSYNEKLFF. In DNA form, the CDR3 reads TGTGCCAGCAGCTTGGGGTCCTATAATGAAAAACTGTTTTTT.

The chain has TRBV10-3 and TRBJ2-7; TRBD1 matches 11 bases. CDR3 length: 17 amino acids. The ends lost 10 bases at V and 4 bases at J; junction bases unmatched: 18. Germline V gene data show CDR1 as ENHRY and CDR2 as SYGVKD. The CDR3 spells CATLDRGPRFAPYEQYF. The CDR3 DNA reads TGTGCCACCCTGGACAGGGGGCCCCGCTTTGCTCCGTACGAGCAGTACTTC.

The count of this clone is one. V is TRBV19 and J is TRBJ2-5, with 10 bases identical to TRBD1. The CDR3 contains 17 residues. Looked up from germline, CDR1 is LNHDA and CDR2 is SQIVND (reference sequence). The J segment lost 4 bases and the V segment lost 1 base, leaving 9 bases of the junction unmatched. CDR3 nucleotide sequence: TGTGCCAGTAGTATAGCCCGTAACCGGGACAGGGGAGAGACCCAGTACTTC. Its translation is CASSIARNRDRGETQYF. Combining the CDR3 with reference TRBV19 and TRBJ2-5 gives the whole variable domain DGGITQSPKYLFRKEGQNVTLSCEQNLNHDAMYWYRQDPGQGLRLIYYSQIVNDFQKGDIAEGYSVSREKKESFPLTVTSAQKNPTAFYLCASSIARNRDRGETQYFGPGTRLLVL.

The rearrangement links TRBV15 to TRBJ2-3, with D tentatively TRBD2 (6 bases). V dropped 0 bases and J dropped 2 bases, with 9 bases sitting between them. The germline CDR1 and CDR2 sequences are LNHNV and YYDKDF (reference sequence). The CDR3 runs to 15 residues. The chain's CDR3 is CATSRERTITDTQYF. The CDR3 nucleotides are TGTGCCACCAGCAGAGAAAGGACTATCACAGATACGCAGTATTTT.

This clone was observed a few times. This chain connects TRBV18 to TRBJ2-7, with 7 bases fitting TRBD2. The CDR3 extends over 13 amino acids. Trimming at V came to 6 bases and at J to 3 bases, leaving 5 bases not matched to a gene. CDR1 and CDR2 (germline): KGHSH, LQKENI. The CDR3 nucleotides are TGTGCCAGCTCCCCCGGGACTATCTACGAGCAGTACTTC. Translated, it gives CASSPGTIYEQYF.

The V call is TRBV12-3 or TRBV12-4, the J call TRBJ2-3; D is uncertain. The CDR3 covers 11 residues. V was pared by 7 bases and J by 1 base, with 3 bases between. As DNA, the CDR3 is TGTGCCAGCACTCGCACAGATACGCAGTATTTT. The encoded protein is CASTRTDTQYF.

For the CDR3, the DNA is TGTGCCAGCTCACCGAGGGACAGGGGAGGAGACTATGGCTACACCTTC. This gives the protein CASSPRDRGGDYGYTF. V usage is TRBV18 and J usage is TRBJ1-2; 10 positions agree with TRBD1. Trimming removed 3 bases from V and 3 bases from J; junction bases left unmatched: 7. The germline CDR1 and CDR2 sequences are KGHSH and LQKENI. The CDR3 consists of 16 residues.

This chain joins TRBV4-3 and TRBJ2-7, with TRBD1 matching over 8 bases. J lost 0 bases, V lost 0 bases, and 7 bases had no gene match. Germline V CDR1 and CDR2: LGHNA, YSLEER. This CDR3 spans 17 amino acids. The CDR3 sequence is CASSQDWGTGISYEQYF. As DNA, the CDR3 is TGCGCCAGCAGCCAAGATTGGGGGACAGGTATCTCCTACGAGCAGTACTTC.

The chain combines TRBV6-5 with TRBJ2-1, with TRBD2 as a possible D gene (5 bases). The CDR3 has 14 amino acids. Trimming cost V 2 bases and J 7 bases, with 12 bases left between them. Germline CDR1 reads MNHEY; CDR2 reads SVGAGI. The CDR3 protein is CASSYPGRGNEQFF. The DNA for the CDR3 is TGTGCCAGCAGTTACCCGGGGAGAGGAAATGAGCAGTTCTTC.

This rearrangement joins TRBV28 to TRBJ2-2; 7 bases map to TRBD1. The trim removed 6 bases at V and 6 bases at J, leaving 1 base unmatched. From germline, CDR1 is MDHEN and CDR2 SYDVKM. This CDR3 contains 12 residues. The CDR3 DNA reads TGTGCCAGCAGAACAGGGGCCGGGGAGCTGTTTTTT. As protein: CASRTGAGELFF.

J is TRBJ2-7 and V is TRBV3-1 (or the pseudogene TRBV3-2), with D perhaps matching TRBD1 (6 bases). Trimming shortened V by 6 bases and J by 6 bases, and 18 bases separated the two germline ends. The germline V gene has CDR1 LGHDT and CDR2 YNNKEL (reference sequence). The CDR3 loop spans 14 amino acids. Here the CDR3 DNA reads TGTGCCAGCAGGCAGGATCCAGGGGTAGGCGAGCAGTACTTC. Translation: CASRQDPGVGEQYF.

This chain connects TRBV6-2 or TRBV6-3 to TRBJ2-1; 9 nucleotides match TRBD2. The CDR3 totals 16 residues. V shed 2 bases and J 2 bases; nucleotides not matched to a gene: 4. CDR1 and CDR2 from the germline V gene are MNHEY and SVGEGT. For the CDR3, the DNA is TGTGCCAGCAGTTACGGTAGCGGGAGTGCCTACAATGAGCAGTTCTTC. The encoded protein is CASSYGSGSAYNEQFF.

This rearrangement joins TRBV28 to TRBJ2-2; no firm D call. The V gene lost 7 bases and the J gene lost 6 bases, with 9 bases spanning the gap. The CDR3 loop spans 12 amino acids. The germline V gene encodes CDR1 MDHEN and CDR2 SYDVKM. CDR3: CASKEEAGELFF. CDR3 DNA: TGTGCCAGCAAAGAAGAGGCCGGGGAGCTGTTTTTT.

This clone came up once. The genes are TRBV21-1 and TRBJ2-7; no check of the table's D call, TRBD2, against the DNA was made. TRBV21-1 is classified as a pseudogene. The CDR3 extends over 16 amino acids. CDR3 sequence reads: CASSLSSGSRIYEQYF. The CDR3 DNA reads TGTGCCAGCAGCTTATCATCGGGATCACGGATCTACGAGCAGTACTTC.

The chain joins TRBV7-2 to TRBJ2-7, with TRBD1 matching over 9 bases. Germline CDR1 reads SGHTA; CDR2 reads FQGNSA. This CDR3 is 15 amino acids long. The J segment lost 1 base and the V segment lost 0 bases, leaving 1 base of the junction unmatched. CDR3 in DNA: TGTGCCAGCAGCTTAGCCGGGACAGGGTCCTACGAGCAGTACTTC. This encodes CASSLAGTGSYEQYF.

The gene calls are TRBV30 and TRBJ1-5, with D uncertain. Trimming pared 1 base from V and 0 bases from J, leaving 7 bases between. CDR3 size: 14 residues. Germline loops: CDR1 GTSNPN, CDR2 SVGIG (reference sequence). CDR3 residues: CAWSGLNSNQPQHF. The CDR3 nucleotides are TGTGCCTGGAGTGGACTTAATAGCAATCAGCCCCAGCATTTT. The complete variable domain, with remaining parts taken from reference TRBV30 and TRBJ1-5, reads SQTIHQWPATLVQPVGSPLSLECTVEGTSNPNLYWYRQAAGRGLQLLFYSVGIGQISSEVPQNLSASRPQDRQFILSSKKLLLSDSGFYLCAWSGLNSNQPQHFGDGTRLSIL.